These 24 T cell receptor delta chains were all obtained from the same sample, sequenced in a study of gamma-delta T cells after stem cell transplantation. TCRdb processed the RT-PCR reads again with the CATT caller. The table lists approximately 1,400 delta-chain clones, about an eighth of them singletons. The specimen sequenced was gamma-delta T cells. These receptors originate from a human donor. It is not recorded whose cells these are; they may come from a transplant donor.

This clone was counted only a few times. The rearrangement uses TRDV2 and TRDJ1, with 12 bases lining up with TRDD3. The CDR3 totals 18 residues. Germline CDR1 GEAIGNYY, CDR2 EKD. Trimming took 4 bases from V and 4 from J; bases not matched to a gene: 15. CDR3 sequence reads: CACDPVPGGYAEGDKLIF. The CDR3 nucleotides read TGTGCCTGTGATCCCGTGCCTGGGGGATACGCAGAGGGCGATAAACTCATCTTT.

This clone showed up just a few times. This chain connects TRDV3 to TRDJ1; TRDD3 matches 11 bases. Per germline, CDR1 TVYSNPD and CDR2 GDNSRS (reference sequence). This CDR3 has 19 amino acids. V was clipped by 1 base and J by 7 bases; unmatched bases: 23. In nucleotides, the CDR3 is TGTGCCTTTATCCACTTCCCTTTGGGGGATACGGACCCTTCCCTTAAACTCATCTTT. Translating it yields CAFIHFPLGDTDPSLKLIF. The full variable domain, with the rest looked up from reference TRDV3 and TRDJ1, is CDKVTQSSPDQTVASGSEVVLLCTYDTVYSNPDLFWYRIRPDYSFQFVFYGDNSRSEGADFTQGRFSVKHILTQKAFHLVISPVRTEDSATYYCAFIHFPLGDTDPSLKLIFGKGTRVTVEP.

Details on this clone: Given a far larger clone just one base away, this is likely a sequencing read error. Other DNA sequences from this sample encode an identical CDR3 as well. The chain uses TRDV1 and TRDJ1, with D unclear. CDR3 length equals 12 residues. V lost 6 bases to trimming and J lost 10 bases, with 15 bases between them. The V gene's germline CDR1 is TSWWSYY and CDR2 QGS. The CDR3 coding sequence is TGTGCTCTTGGCCTATTCCCCCTTGGACTCATCTTT. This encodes CALGLFPLGLIF.

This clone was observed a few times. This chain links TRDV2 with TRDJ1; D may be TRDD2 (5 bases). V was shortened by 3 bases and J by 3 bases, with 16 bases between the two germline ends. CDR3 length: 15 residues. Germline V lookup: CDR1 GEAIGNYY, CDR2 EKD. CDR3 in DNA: TGTGCCTGTGACCCTCTTCCGGGCCCCCCCGATAAACTCATCTTT. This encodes CACDPLPGPPDKLIF.

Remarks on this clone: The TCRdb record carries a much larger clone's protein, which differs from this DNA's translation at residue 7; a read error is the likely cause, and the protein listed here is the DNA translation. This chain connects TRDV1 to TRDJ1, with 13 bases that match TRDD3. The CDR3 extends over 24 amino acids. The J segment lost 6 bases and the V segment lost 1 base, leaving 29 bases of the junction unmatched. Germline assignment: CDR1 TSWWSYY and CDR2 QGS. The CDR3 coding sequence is TGTGCTCTTGGGGAACCTGCCATCCTCCTTCCTACGGGGGGACTGGGGGATACGCGGAATAAACTCATCTTT. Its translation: CALGEPAILLPTGGLGDTRNKLIF.

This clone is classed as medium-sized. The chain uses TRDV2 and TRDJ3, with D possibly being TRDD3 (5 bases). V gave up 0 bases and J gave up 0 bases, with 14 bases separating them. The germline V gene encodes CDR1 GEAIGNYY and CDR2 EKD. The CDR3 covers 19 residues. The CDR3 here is CACDTAAIHSSWDTRQMFF. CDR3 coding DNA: TGTGCCTGTGACACCGCGGCGATACACAGCTCCTGGGACACCCGACAGATGTTTTTC.

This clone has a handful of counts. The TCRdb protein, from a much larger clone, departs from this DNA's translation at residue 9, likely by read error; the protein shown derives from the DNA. CDR3 DNA: TGTGCAGCTACCTTTCCTTCCTACCGTCTGTACTGGGGATACGCGGGTAAACTCATCTTT. This encodes CAATFPSYRLYWGYAGKLIF. The chain carries TRAV29/DV5 and TRDJ1; D may be TRDD2 or TRDD3 (9 bases each). The CDR3 extends over 20 amino acids. The germline V and J ends were trimmed by 5 bases and 7 bases, with 39 bases remaining between them. Germline assignment: CDR1 NSMFDY and CDR2 ISSIKDK.

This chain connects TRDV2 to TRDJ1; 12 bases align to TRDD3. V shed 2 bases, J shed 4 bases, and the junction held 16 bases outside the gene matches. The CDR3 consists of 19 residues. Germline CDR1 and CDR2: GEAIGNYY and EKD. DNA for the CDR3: TGTGCCTGTGACAATTTAAAAACTGGGGGATACCAAGCAGTCGATAAACTCATCTTT. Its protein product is CACDNLKTGGYQAVDKLIF.

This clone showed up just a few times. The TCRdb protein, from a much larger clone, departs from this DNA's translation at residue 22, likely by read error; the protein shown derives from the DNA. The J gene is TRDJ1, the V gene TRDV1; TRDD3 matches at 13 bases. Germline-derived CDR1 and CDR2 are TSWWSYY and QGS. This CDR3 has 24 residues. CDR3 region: CALGVSVPTLTYWGIRGHTDKPIF. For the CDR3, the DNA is TGTGCTCTTGGGGTCTCAGTTCCTACTCTGACCTACTGGGGGATACGAGGGCACACCGATAAACCCATCTTT.

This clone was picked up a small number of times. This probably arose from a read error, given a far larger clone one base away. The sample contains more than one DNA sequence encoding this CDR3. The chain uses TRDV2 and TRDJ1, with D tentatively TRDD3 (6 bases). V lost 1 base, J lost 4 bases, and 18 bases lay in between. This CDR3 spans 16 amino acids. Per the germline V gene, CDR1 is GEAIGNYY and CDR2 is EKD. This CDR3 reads CACDTLGDPKIDKLIF. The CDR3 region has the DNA TGTGCCTGTGACACGCTAGGGGATCCCAAGATCGATAAACTCATCTTT.

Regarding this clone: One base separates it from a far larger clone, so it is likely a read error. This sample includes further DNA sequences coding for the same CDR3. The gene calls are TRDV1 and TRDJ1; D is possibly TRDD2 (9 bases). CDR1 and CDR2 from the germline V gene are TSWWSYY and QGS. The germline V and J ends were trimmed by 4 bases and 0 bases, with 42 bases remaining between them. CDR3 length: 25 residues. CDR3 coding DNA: TGTGCTCTTGGGGCCCACCTTCCTACGGCGAAAATACTACTGGGGGCCCGGGCAGACACCGATAAACTCATCTTT. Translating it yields CALGAHLPTAKILLGARADTDKLIF.

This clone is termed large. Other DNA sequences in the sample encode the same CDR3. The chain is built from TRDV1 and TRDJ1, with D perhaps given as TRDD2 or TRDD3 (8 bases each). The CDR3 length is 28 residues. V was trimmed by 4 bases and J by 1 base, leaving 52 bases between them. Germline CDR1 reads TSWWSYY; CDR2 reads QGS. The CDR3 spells CALGAIEESGASYVLSLLGVGGTDKLIF. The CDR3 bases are TGTGCTCTTGGGGCTATAGAAGAATCGGGGGCTTCCTACGTCTTGAGTCTACTGGGGGTTGGGGGCACCGATAAACTCATCTTT.

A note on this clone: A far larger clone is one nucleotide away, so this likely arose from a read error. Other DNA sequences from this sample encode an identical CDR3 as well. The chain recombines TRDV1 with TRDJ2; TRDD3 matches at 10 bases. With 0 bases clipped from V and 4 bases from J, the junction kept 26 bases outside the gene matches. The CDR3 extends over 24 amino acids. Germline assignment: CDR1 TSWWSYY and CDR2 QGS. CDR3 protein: CALGELVLFLLSLGDTRETAQLFF. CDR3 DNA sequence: TGTGCTCTTGGGGAACTAGTTCTCTTCCTACTCTCATTGGGGGATACACGGGAGACAGCACAACTCTTCTTT.

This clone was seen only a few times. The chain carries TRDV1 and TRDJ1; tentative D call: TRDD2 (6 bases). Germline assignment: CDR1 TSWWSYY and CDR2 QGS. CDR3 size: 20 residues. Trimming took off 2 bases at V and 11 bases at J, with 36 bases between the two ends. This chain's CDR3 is CALGEFVLLRVFGGVRVLIF. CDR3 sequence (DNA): TGTGCTCTTGGGGAATTCGTCCTACTCAGGGTTTTCGGTGGTGTTCGTGTTCTCATCTTT.

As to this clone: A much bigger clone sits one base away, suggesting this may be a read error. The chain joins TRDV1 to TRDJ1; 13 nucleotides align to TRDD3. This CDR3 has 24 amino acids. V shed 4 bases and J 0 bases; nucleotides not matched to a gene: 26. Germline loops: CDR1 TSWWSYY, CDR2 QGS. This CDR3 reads CALGVSVTTLTYWGIRGHTDKLIF. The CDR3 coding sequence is TGTGCTCTTGGGGTCTCAGTTACTACTCTGACCTACTGGGGGATACGAGGGCACACCGATAAACTCATCTTT.

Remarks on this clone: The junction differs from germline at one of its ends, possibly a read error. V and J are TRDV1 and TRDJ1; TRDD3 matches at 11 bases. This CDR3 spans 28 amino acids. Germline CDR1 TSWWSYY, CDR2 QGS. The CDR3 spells CALGGPLKPALGDNGGDTLGDKPDKLIF. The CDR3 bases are TGCGCTCTTGGGGGACCACTAAAACCCGCACTGGGGGATAATGGAGGGGACACCCTGGGGGATAAGCCCGATAAACTCATCTTT.

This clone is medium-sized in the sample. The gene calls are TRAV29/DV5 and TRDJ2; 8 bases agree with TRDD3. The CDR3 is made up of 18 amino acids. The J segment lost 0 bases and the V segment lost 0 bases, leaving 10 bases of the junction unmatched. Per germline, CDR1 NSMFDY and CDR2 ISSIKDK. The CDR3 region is CAASALVWGTTLTAQLFF. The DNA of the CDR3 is TGTGCAGCAAGCGCGCTCGTCTGGGGGACCACTTTGACAGCACAACTCTTCTTT.

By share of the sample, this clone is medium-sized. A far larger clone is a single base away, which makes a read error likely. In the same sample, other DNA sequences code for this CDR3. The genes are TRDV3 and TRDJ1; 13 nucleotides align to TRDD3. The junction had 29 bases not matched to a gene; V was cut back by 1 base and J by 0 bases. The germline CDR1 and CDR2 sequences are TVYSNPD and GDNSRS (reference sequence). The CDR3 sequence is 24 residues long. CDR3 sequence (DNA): TGTGCCTTTAATCTGAAACCCCCACTACGGGGACTGGGGGATACGCGGGGGAACACCGATAAACTCATCTTT. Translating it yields CAFNLKPPLRGLGDTRGNTDKLIF.

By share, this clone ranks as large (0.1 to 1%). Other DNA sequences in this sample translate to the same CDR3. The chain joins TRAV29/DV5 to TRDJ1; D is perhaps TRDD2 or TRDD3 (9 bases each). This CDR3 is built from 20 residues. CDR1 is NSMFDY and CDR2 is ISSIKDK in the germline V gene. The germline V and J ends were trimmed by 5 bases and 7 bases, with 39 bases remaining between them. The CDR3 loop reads CAATFPSYHLYWGYAGKLIF. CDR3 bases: TGTGCAGCTACCTTTCCTTCCTACCATCTGTACTGGGGATACGCGGGTAAACTCATCTTT.

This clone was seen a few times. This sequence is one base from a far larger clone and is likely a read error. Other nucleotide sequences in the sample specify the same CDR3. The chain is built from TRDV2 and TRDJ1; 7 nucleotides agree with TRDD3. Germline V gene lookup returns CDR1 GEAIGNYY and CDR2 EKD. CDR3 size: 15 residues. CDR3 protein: CACDYLRGGMSKLIF. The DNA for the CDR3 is TGTGCCTGTGACTACCTACGTGGGGGGATGAGTAAACTCATTTTT.

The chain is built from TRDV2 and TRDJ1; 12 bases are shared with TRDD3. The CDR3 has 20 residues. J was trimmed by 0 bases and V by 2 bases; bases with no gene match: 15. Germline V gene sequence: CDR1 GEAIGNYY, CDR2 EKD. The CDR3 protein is CACDKLPDWGIPGYTDKLIF. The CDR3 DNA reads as TGTGCCTGTGACAAACTTCCCGACTGGGGGATACCAGGGTACACCGATAAACTCATCTTT.

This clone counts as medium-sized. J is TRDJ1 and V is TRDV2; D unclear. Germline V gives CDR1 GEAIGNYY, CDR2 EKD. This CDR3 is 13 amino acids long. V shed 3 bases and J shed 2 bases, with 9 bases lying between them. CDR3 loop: CACDRMSTDKLIF. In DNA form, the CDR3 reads TGTGCCTGTGACCGAATGTCAACCGATAAACTCATCTTT.

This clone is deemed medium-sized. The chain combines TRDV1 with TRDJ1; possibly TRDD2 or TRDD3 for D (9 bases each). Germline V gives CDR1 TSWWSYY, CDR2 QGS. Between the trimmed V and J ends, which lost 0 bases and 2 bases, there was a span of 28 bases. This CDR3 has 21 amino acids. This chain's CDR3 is CALGELIPSYWGTPGTDKLIF. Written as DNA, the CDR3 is TGTGCTCTTGGGGAACTAATTCCTTCCTACTGGGGGACCCCTGGGACCGATAAACTCATCTTT.

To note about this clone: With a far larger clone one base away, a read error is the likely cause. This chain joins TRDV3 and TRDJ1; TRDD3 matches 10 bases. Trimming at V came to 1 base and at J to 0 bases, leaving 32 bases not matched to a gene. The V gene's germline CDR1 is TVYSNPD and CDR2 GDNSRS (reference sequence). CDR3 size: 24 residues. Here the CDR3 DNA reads TGTGCCTTTAATCGGAAACCCCCACTACGGGGACTGGGGGATGCGCGGGGGAACACCGATAAACTCATCTTT. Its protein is CAFNRKPPLRGLGDARGNTDKLIF.